A single sample is the source of the 14 T cell receptor beta chains below, sequenced in a study of blood T cells in healthy people across ages. The second PCR ran about 6 to 12 cycles with a sample-barcoded 5' primer and J-beta primers. TCRdb reprocessed the 5' RACE reads via MiXCR and lists one record per CDR3 protein. The sample has more than 1 million distinct CDR3 sequences; 45% are singletons. The sample taken for sequencing was blood. These TCRs come from an older woman in good health.

This clonotype was seen only a few times. This chain joins TRBV7-9 and TRBJ2-1; D might be TRBD2 (7 bases). Per germline, CDR1 SEHNR and CDR2 FQNEAQ (reference sequence). The length of the CDR3 is 15 residues. Trimming shortened V by 5 bases and J by 5 bases, and 16 bases separated the two germline ends. The CDR3 sequence is CASSRGGARHNEQFF. CDR3 bases: TGTGCCAGCAGCCGAGGGGGGGCCCGACACAATGAGCAGTTCTTC.

V and J are TRBV29-1 and TRBJ2-5; either TRBD1 or TRBD2 may supply D (5 bases each). The CDR3 contains 14 residues. V gave up 7 bases and J gave up 7 bases, with 22 bases separating them. From germline, CDR1 is SQVTM and CDR2 ANQGSEA. The CDR3 protein is CSATLGPTRGTQYF. In DNA, the CDR3 is TGCAGCGCCACTCTGGGACCCACCCGGGGGACCCAGTACTTC.

A single count supports this clonotype. CDR3 region: CSASRDRGVEEQYF. The CDR3, as DNA: TGCAGTGCTAGCCGGGACAGGGGTGTCGAAGAGCAGTACTTC. This chain connects TRBV20-1 to TRBJ2-4, with 10 positions matching TRBD1. V gave up 3 bases and J gave up 13 bases; unmatched junction bases: 12. This CDR3 is built from 14 residues. From germline, CDR1 is DFQATT and CDR2 SNEGSKA (reference sequence).

This chain links TRBV5-1 with TRBJ1-1; TRBD1 is a possible D gene (6 bases). The germline CDR1 and CDR2 sequences are SGHRS and YFSETQ. V was trimmed by 2 bases and J by 0 bases, leaving 8 bases between them. This CDR3 spans 14 amino acids. The CDR3 region has the DNA TGCGCCAGCAGCTTCAACAGGGTGAACACTGAAGCTTTCTTT. As protein: CASSFNRVNTEAFF.

The genes are TRBV25-1 and TRBJ2-3; 9 nucleotides match TRBD1. The CDR3 length is 15 residues. J was trimmed by 5 bases and V by 4 bases; bases with no gene match: 7. Germline lookup yields CDR1 MGHDK and CDR2 SYGVNS. The CDR3 nucleotides read TGTGCCAGCAGTGGACGGGACAGGGCGGTAGATACGCAGTATTTT. Its translation is CASSGRDRAVDTQYF. The complete variable domain, with remaining parts taken from reference TRBV25-1 and TRBJ2-3, reads EADIYQTPRYLVIGTGKKITLECSQTMGHDKMYWYQQDPGMELHLIHYSYGVNSTEKGDLSSESTVSRIRTEHFPLTLESARPSHTSQYLCASSGRDRAVDTQYFGPGTRLTVL.

A few counts support this clonotype. The chain couples TRBV12-3 or TRBV12-4 to TRBJ1-5, with D unclear. CDR3 length equals 14 residues. V lost 0 bases to trimming and J lost 2 bases, with 5 bases between them. Here the CDR3 DNA reads TGTGCCAGCAGTTTAGCTGATCGCAATCAGCCCCAGCATTTT. This translates into CASSLADRNQPQHF.

This clonotype came up a few times. V and J are TRBV24-1 and TRBJ2-5; TRBD1 aligns across 9 bases. TRBJ2-7 matches the DNA end more closely, so the J call is doubtful. Germline CDR1 reads KGHDR; CDR2 reads SFDVKD. CDR3 length equals 17 residues. The CDR3 reads CATKESWRDRANYEQYF. The CDR3 DNA is TGTGCCACCAAAGAATCGTGGCGGGACAGGGCTAACTACGAGCAGTACTTC.

The chain is built from TRBV20-1 and TRBJ1-2, with D uncertain. This CDR3 contains 14 residues. Germline V gives CDR1 DFQATT, CDR2 SNEGSKA (reference sequence). The ends were cut back, 2 bases at V and 2 bases at J, with 12 bases in the middle. The chain's CDR3 is CSARPRTVNYGYTF. CDR3 DNA: TGCAGTGCTAGACCTAGGACCGTGAACTATGGCTACACCTTC.

The chain uses TRBV2 and TRBJ2-7; D perhaps matches TRBD2 (6 bases). CDR1 and CDR2 from the germline V gene are SNHLY and FYNNEI. This CDR3 is built from 15 residues. Trimming pared 3 bases from V and 6 bases from J, leaving 18 bases between. CDR3 DNA: TGTGCCAGCAGTGATTACGGAGGGCCAGGAGGCGAGCAGTACTTC. Protein sequence: CASSDYGGPGGEQYF.

This clonotype was found many times. The V call is TRBV4-2, the J call TRBJ2-5, with D possibly being TRBD1 (5 bases). Germline V CDR1 and CDR2: LGHNA, YNFKEQ. V lost 0 bases and J 5 bases, leaving 13 bases between the germline ends. The CDR3 runs 15 residues. DNA for the CDR3: TGTGCCAGCAGCCAAGAAGGGGAAGCGCAGGAGACCCAGTACTTC. Translation: CASSQEGEAQETQYF.

The sample holds a few counts of this clonotype. The rearrangement uses TRBV20-1 and TRBJ2-3, with D tentatively TRBD2 (6 bases). The germline V gene encodes CDR1 DFQATT and CDR2 SNEGSKA (reference sequence). This CDR3 has 17 amino acids. V was cut by 4 bases and J by 1 base, with 21 bases left in between. As DNA, the CDR3 is TGCAGTGCTAACCTAGCGTCCATTAATTTCGGCACAGATACGCAGTATTTT. Translated, it gives CSANLASINFGTDTQYF.

A remark on this clonotype: One end of the junction fails to match germline, which may point to a read error. The rearrangement uses TRBV7-2 and TRBJ2-1; D ambiguous. CDR3 length equals 15 residues. Germline CDR1 is SGHTA and CDR2 is FQGNSA. CDR3 bases: TGTGCCAGCAACTTAGAGCCCATGGGGTACAATGAGCAGTTCTTC. This sequence encodes CASNLEPMGYNEQFF.

This clonotype was seen a handful of times. The chain is built from TRBV12-3 or TRBV12-4 and TRBJ1-5; no clear D. Trimming took 2 bases from V and 3 from J, leaving 11 bases between them. The CDR3 is made up of 15 amino acids. DNA for the CDR3: TGTGCCAGCAGTTTATACCCGGATGCCAATCAGCCCCAGCATTTT. Amino acids: CASSLYPDANQPQHF.

Only a few counts were recorded for this clonotype. The chain recombines TRBV7-2 with TRBJ1-6; D possibly corresponds to TRBD1 (6 bases). The ends were cut back, 1 base at V and 2 bases at J, with 12 bases in the middle. The CDR3 has 17 amino acids. Germline CDR1 SGHTA, CDR2 FQGNSA. The CDR3 spells CASSLGWAGAYNSPLHF. The CDR3, as DNA: TGTGCCAGCAGCTTAGGGTGGGCAGGGGCCTATAATTCACCCCTCCACTTT.